These 9 T cell receptor beta chains were sequenced from one sample in a study of T cell responses to AZD1222 COVID-19 vaccine. Generated by immunoSEQ multiplex PCR, the TCRdb table keeps only in-frame clones and is missing some. Here the sample spans around 100,000 clones, roughly 86% being singletons. Specimen: peripheral blood, collected on day 0 of AZD1222 vaccination. The receptors were gathered from an adult in good health.

The chain joins TRBV19 to TRBJ1-2, with unresolved D. The CDR3 is 14 residues long. Germline values: CDR1 LNHDA, CDR2 SQIVND (reference sequence). Between the trimmed V and J ends, which lost 7 bases and 7 bases, there was a span of 19 bases. The CDR3 DNA sequence: TGTGCCAGTACTAAAGGTGGACGTCGGTCTGGCTACACCTTC. Translating it yields CASTKGGRRSGYTF.

This clone occurred once. The CDR3: CASSLEGVWGQGETQYF. DNA for the CDR3: TGCGCCAGCAGCTTGGAGGGGGTTTGGGGCCAAGGGGAGACCCAGTACTTC. The chain is built from TRBV5-1 and TRBJ2-5; a weak D match, TRBD1 (6 bases). Germline CDR1 reads SGHRS; CDR2 reads YFSETQ. This CDR3 spans 17 amino acids. V lost 0 bases, J lost 5 bases, and 20 bases lay in between.

The rearrangement uses TRBV5-1 and TRBJ2-2; D gene ambiguous. This CDR3 is built from 14 residues. Germline V gives CDR1 SGHRS, CDR2 YFSETQ. Trimming took off 4 bases at V and 2 bases at J, with 9 bases between the two ends. The CDR3 loop is CASSPDGNTGELFF. CDR3 in DNA: TGCGCCAGCAGCCCGGACGGAAACACCGGGGAGCTGTTTTTT.

The chain carries TRBV6-5 and TRBJ2-5; D ambiguous. This CDR3 is 13 amino acids long. Trimming pared 5 bases from V and 5 bases from J, leaving 12 bases between. CDR1 and CDR2 (germline): MNHEY, SVGAGI. CDR3 DNA sequence: TGTGCCAGCAGTCCACTTCCCGGGGAGACCCAGTACTTC. This translates into CASSPLPGETQYF.

V gene TRBV9 combines with J gene TRBJ1-2; 7 bases align to TRBD1. The CDR3 is 15 residues long. The ends lost 0 bases at V and 6 bases at J; junction bases unmatched: 8. The germline V gene encodes CDR1 SGDLS and CDR2 YYNGEE. The CDR3 DNA follows: TGTGCCAGCAGCGTAGTCGGAGGGGGCAGCGATGGCTACACCTTC. This encodes CASSVVGGGSDGYTF.

The chain employs TRBV2 and TRBJ1-1; no firm D call. V lost 8 bases, J lost 0 bases, and 10 bases lay in between. The CDR3 sequence is 13 residues long. Germline lookup yields CDR1 SNHLY and CDR2 FYNNEI. CDR3 bases: TGTGCCAGCTCGGACTTTTTGAACACTGAAGCTTTCTTT. It is translated as CASSDFLNTEAFF.

J is TRBJ1-1 and V is TRBV12-3 or TRBV12-4, with D perhaps TRBD1 (5 bases). The ends were cut back, 9 bases at V and 7 bases at J, with 18 bases in the middle. The CDR3 runs 13 residues. The CDR3 sequence: CASGGRLGGEAFF. The CDR3 DNA follows: TGTGCCAGTGGGGGGAGATTAGGTGGTGAAGCTTTCTTT.

CDR3: CASRDERGLVYEQYF. DNA of the CDR3: TGTGCCAGCAGGGACGAGAGGGGGCTGGTGTACGAGCAGTACTTC. The chain joins TRBV6-5 to TRBJ2-7, with 7 positions matching TRBD1. V lost 6 bases and J lost 4; bases outside the gene matches: 12. This CDR3 comprises 15 residues. Germline V lookup: CDR1 MNHEY, CDR2 SVGAGI.

The genes are TRBV4-3 and TRBJ1-4; D is possibly TRBD1 (5 bases). Deletions cut 5 bases from V and 5 bases from J, with 18 bases between. Per germline, CDR1 LGHNA and CDR2 YSLEER. There are 16 residues in the CDR3. This chain's CDR3 is CASSKSQGTSNEKLFF. The CDR3 DNA follows: TGCGCCAGCAGCAAAAGTCAGGGAACTTCCAATGAAAAACTGTTTTTT.